This entry lists 28 T cell receptor beta chains sequenced from one sample in a study of identical twins. Using its own MiXCR run on the 5' RACE reads, TCRdb lists one record per CDR3 protein. The data contain around 690,000 distinct CDR3 sequences, about 20% of them singletons. This same sample was also taken into another study, of T cells expressing NK-cell markers.

The sample was PBMCs. These receptors were obtained from a woman younger than 30 in good health.

The sample holds a few counts of this clonotype. This chain joins TRBV9 and TRBJ2-1; D may be TRBD2 (5 bases). The germline gives CDR1 SGDLS, CDR2 YYNGEE. Between the trimmed V and J ends, which lost 0 bases and 2 bases, there was a span of 9 bases. The CDR3 length is 15 residues. For the CDR3, the DNA is TGTGCCAGCAGCGTAGTTGCGGGTCCCTACAATGAGCAGTTCTTC. It is translated as CASSVVAGPYNEQFF.

This chain uses TRBV27 with TRBJ1-1, with D possibly TRBD1 on 6 matching bases. The germline V and J ends were trimmed by 4 bases and 2 bases, with 11 bases remaining between them. CDR1 MNHEY and CDR2 SMNVEV come from the germline V gene (reference sequence). This CDR3 contains 14 residues. CDR3 sequence reads: CASSYTGPNTEAFF. CDR3 coding DNA: TGTGCCAGCAGTTATACAGGGCCTAACACTGAAGCTTTCTTT.

J is TRBJ2-2 and V is TRBV10-3; D not resolved. This CDR3 spans 12 amino acids. Germline V gene data show CDR1 as ENHRY and CDR2 as SYGVKD. Deletions cut 8 bases from V and 1 base from J, with 5 bases between. In DNA form, the CDR3 reads TGTGCCATCCTGCGGAACACCGGGGAGCTGTTTTTT. This gives the protein CAILRNTGELFF.

V and J are TRBV30 and TRBJ1-5; tentatively, D is TRBD1 (5 bases). Trimming stripped 0 bases from V and 4 bases from J, with 7 bases between. The CDR3 is made up of 13 amino acids. CDR1 GTSNPN and CDR2 SVGIG come from the germline V gene (reference sequence). The CDR3 spells CAWSVGTNQPQHF. The CDR3 nucleotides read TGTGCCTGGAGTGTAGGGACGAATCAGCCCCAGCATTTT.

The chain links TRBV12-3 or TRBV12-4 to TRBJ1-1; D unclear. V gave up 2 bases and J gave up 0 bases, with 10 bases separating them. The CDR3 has 15 amino acids. As DNA, the CDR3 is TGTGCCAGCAGTTTAATGAGGATCATGAACACTGAAGCTTTCTTT. Amino acid sequence: CASSLMRIMNTEAFF.

In this sample, this clonotype turned up many times. The CDR3 loop reads CASSLVGHTDTQYF. As DNA, the CDR3 is TGTGCCAGCAGTTTAGTAGGGCACACAGATACGCAGTATTTT. The genes are TRBV12-3 or TRBV12-4 and TRBJ2-3; unclear D gene. V was pared by 1 base and J by 2 bases, with 7 bases between. The CDR3 is 14 amino acids.

This rearrangement joins TRBV6-1 to TRBJ2-5; 8 nucleotides agree with TRBD2. Germline loops: CDR1 MNHNS, CDR2 SASEGT. This CDR3 has 19 amino acids. With V trimmed by 2 bases and J by 1 base, 15 bases remained unmatched. CDR3 sequence (DNA): TGTGCCAGCAGTGAAATAAAGGTAGCGGGGACGCGCGCCCAAGAGACCCAGTACTTC. It codes for CASSEIKVAGTRAQETQYF.

The V gene is TRBV30, the J gene TRBJ2-5, with no clear D. Germline lookup yields CDR1 GTSNPN and CDR2 SVGIG (reference sequence). The CDR3 sequence is 11 residues long. V was clipped by 2 bases and J by 5 bases, with 6 bases between them. The CDR3 sequence: CAWSIRETQYF. CDR3 DNA sequence: TGTGCCTGGAGTATCAGGGAGACCCAGTACTTC.

The chain is built from TRBV24-1 and TRBJ1-1, with D possibly matching TRBD1 (5 bases). The CDR3 loop spans 17 amino acids. Germline CDR1 reads KGHDR; CDR2 reads SFDVKD. With 8 bases removed from V and 4 bases from J, the gap between germline ends came to 25 bases. The CDR3 region has the DNA TGTGCCACCAACCTGAACTGGGTATGGGGACGGGTCACTGAAGCTTTCTTT. Amino acid sequence: CATNLNWVWGRVTEAFF.

The rearrangement uses TRBV10-3 and TRBJ2-2, with 7 bases lining up with TRBD1. J lost 5 bases, V lost 4 bases, and 7 bases had no gene match. This CDR3 has 15 amino acids. Germline CDR1 and CDR2: ENHRY and SYGVKD. The CDR3 reads CAISGSEQGTGELFF. The DNA of the CDR3 is TGTGCCATCAGTGGGTCGGAACAGGGGACCGGGGAGCTGTTTTTT.

There are a few counts of this clonotype. This sequence joins TRBV2 and TRBJ1-5; 7 bases are a match to TRBD1. The CDR3 is 16 residues long. V dropped 6 bases and J dropped 5; count of bases not matched to a gene: 13. Germline V gene data show CDR1 as SNHLY and CDR2 as FYNNEI. The CDR3 DNA follows: TGTGCCAGCAGACCTGTCGGGACAGTTGTTGATCAGCCCCAGCATTTT. The encoded protein is CASRPVGTVVDQPQHF.

V and J are TRBV12-5 and TRBJ2-7; weak D call: TRBD2 (6 bases). This CDR3 is 14 amino acids long. Trimming took off 0 bases at V and 3 bases at J, with 9 bases between the two ends. The germline V gene encodes CDR1 LGHNT and CDR2 FRNRAP. CDR3: CASGLVRGSYEQYF. CDR3 coding DNA: TGTGCTAGTGGTTTGGTACGGGGGAGCTACGAGCAGTACTTC.

V gene TRBV4-3 combines with J gene TRBJ2-2, with 8 bases identical to TRBD1. Germline loops: CDR1 LGHNA, CDR2 YSLEER. This CDR3 has 15 amino acids. V shed 3 bases, J shed 5 bases, and the junction held 5 bases outside the gene matches. In DNA, the CDR3 is TGCGCCAGCAGCCAGACGGGACAGGCGACCGGGGAGCTGTTTTTT. Its protein is CASSQTGQATGELFF.

This clonotype occurred many times. The V call is TRBV19, the J call TRBJ2-1, with TRBD1 identical over 9 bases. The CDR3 has 16 amino acids. The V segment lost 1 base and the J segment 1 base; nucleotides outside the gene matches: 2. Germline V CDR1 and CDR2: LNHDA, SQIVND (reference sequence). CDR3 in DNA: TGTGCCAGTAGTATAGCCGGGACAGGGTCCTACAATGAGCAGTTCTTC. Translated, it gives CASSIAGTGSYNEQFF.

This chain connects TRBV27 to TRBJ2-7; 8 positions match TRBD2. There are 14 residues in the CDR3. Germline V gene sequence: CDR1 MNHEY, CDR2 SMNVEV (reference sequence). V lost 6 bases, J lost 3 bases, and 7 bases stayed unmatched. CDR3 sequence reads: CASRNSGKRYEQYF. The CDR3 DNA is TGTGCCAGCAGGAATAGCGGGAAACGCTACGAGCAGTACTTC.

The chain has TRBV12-3 or TRBV12-4 and TRBJ1-5; tentative D call: TRBD1 (5 bases). Trimming pared 6 bases from V and 9 bases from J, leaving 15 bases between. The CDR3 spans 13 residues. Written as DNA, the CDR3 is TGTGCCAGCAGCCCAGGGTTGCCGGGGCCCCAGCATTTT. Translating gives CASSPGLPGPQHF.

The chain is built from TRBV5-1 and TRBJ1-2; TRBD1 is a possible D gene (5 bases). Trimming took off 0 bases at V and 1 base at J, with 13 bases between the two ends. Germline CDR1 SGHRS, CDR2 YFSETQ. The CDR3 is 16 amino acids. CDR3 loop: CASSLVGAGNNYGYTF. In DNA, the CDR3 is TGCGCCAGCAGCTTGGTAGGGGCAGGCAATAACTATGGCTACACCTTC.

V is TRBV7-2 and J is TRBJ2-1; TRBD2 matches 10 bases. There are 15 residues in the CDR3. The V gene's germline CDR1 is SGHTA and CDR2 FQGNSA. Unmatched junction bases numbered 5, after V lost 5 bases and J lost 4 bases. The CDR3 nucleotides read TGTGCCAGCAGCCTTAGCGGGAGGCTGTACAATGAGCAGTTCTTC. This sequence encodes CASSLSGRLYNEQFF. The complete variable domain, with remaining parts taken from reference TRBV7-2 and TRBJ2-1, reads GAGVSQSPSNKVTEKGKDVELRCDPISGHTALYWYRQSLGQGLEFLIYFQGNSAPDKSGLPSDRFSAERTGGSVSTLTIQRTQQEDSAVYLCASSLSGRLYNEQFFGPGTRLTVL.

This clonotype was counted only a few times. The CDR3 loop is CASSLSGDGETQYF. CDR3 nucleotides: TGTGCCAGCAGCCTTAGCGGGGATGGAGAGACCCAGTACTTC. The chain joins TRBV12-3 or TRBV12-4 to TRBJ2-5; 8 bases line up with TRBD2. With 6 bases clipped from V and 4 bases from J, the junction kept 7 bases outside the gene matches. The CDR3 runs 14 residues.

There are a few counts of this clonotype. V and J are TRBV4-3 and TRBJ2-7; TRBD2 aligns across 7 bases. This CDR3 has 17 amino acids. Germline V gives CDR1 LGHNA, CDR2 YSLEER. Trimming at V came to 4 bases and at J to 4 bases, leaving 16 bases not matched to a gene. The CDR3 sequence is CASSPKGSIYGRYEQYF. For the CDR3, the DNA is TGCGCCAGCAGCCCTAAGGGCAGTATATACGGGAGGTACGAGCAGTACTTC.

This clonotype occurred a few times. V usage is TRBV20-1 and J usage is TRBJ2-7; D is ambiguous. V lost 5 bases, J lost 4 bases, and 9 bases lay in between. The CDR3 consists of 11 residues. Germline V gene data show CDR1 as DFQATT and CDR2 as SNEGSKA (reference sequence). DNA of the CDR3: TGCAGTGCTCGGACCATTTACGAGCAGTACTTC. This encodes CSARTIYEQYF.

This chain links TRBV25-1 with TRBJ2-5; either TRBD1 or TRBD2 may fit D (5 bases each). This CDR3 spans 12 amino acids. Germline V gene sequence: CDR1 MGHDK, CDR2 SYGVNS. With 11 bases removed from V and 3 bases from J, the gap between germline ends came to 13 bases. The CDR3 DNA reads as TGTGCCGCCCCGGGGCCGGAAGAGACCCAGTACTTC. This encodes CAAPGPEETQYF.

This clonotype has just a few counts. This rearrangement joins TRBV20-1 to TRBJ1-1, with no clear D. Trimming removed 6 bases at V and 1 base at J, with 6 bases between. Germline-derived CDR1 and CDR2 are DFQATT and SNEGSKA (reference sequence). This CDR3 is 11 amino acids long. This chain's CDR3 is CSAAENTEAFF. CDR3 sequence (DNA): TGCAGTGCCGCAGAGAACACTGAAGCTTTCTTT.

There are a few counts of this clonotype. This rearrangement joins TRBV7-9 to TRBJ2-1, with D possibly being TRBD1 (5 bases). The CDR3 spans 12 residues. V lost 4 bases and J lost 15, with 16 bases in between. Germline V lookup: CDR1 SEHNR, CDR2 FQNEAQ (reference sequence). CDR3: CASSWTPLVWFF. CDR3 nucleotides: TGTGCCAGCAGCTGGACACCCCTTGTTTGGTTCTTC.

The chain carries TRBV12-2 and TRBJ2-3; the listed D gene, TRBD2, was not tested against the DNA. TRBV12-2 corresponds to a pseudogene. CDR3 length: 16 residues. The CDR3 loop reads CASRLQALDSTDTQYF. CDR3 in DNA: TGTGCAAGTCGTCTCCAAGCCCTAGACTCCACAGATACGCAGTATTTT.

This sequence joins TRBV18 and TRBJ1-2; a possible D gene is TRBD1 (5 bases). V dropped 4 bases and J dropped 0 bases, with 9 bases sitting between them. There are 14 residues in the CDR3. Germline V gene data show CDR1 as KGHSH and CDR2 as LQKENI. The CDR3 sequence: CASSQWGSNYGYTF. The CDR3 DNA reads TGTGCCAGCTCACAATGGGGGTCTAACTATGGCTACACCTTC.

DNA for the CDR3: TGTGCCAGCAGCCCCGGGACTAGCAGGGGCGATGAGCAGTTCTTC. It codes for CASSPGTSRGDEQFF. This chain links TRBV5-4 with TRBJ2-1, with 9 bases fitting TRBD2. The germline CDR1 and CDR2 sequences are SGHNT and YYREEE (reference sequence). V lost 4 bases to trimming and J lost 8 bases; unmatched junction nucleotides: 10. The CDR3 is 15 amino acids.

The V call is TRBV7-9, the J call TRBJ2-1; D is unresolved. This CDR3 region has 11 residues. V shed 5 bases and J shed 10 bases, with 9 bases lying between them. Germline CDR1 reads SEHNR; CDR2 reads FQNEAQ (reference sequence). The CDR3 reads CASSEILEQFF. The CDR3 nucleotides are TGTGCCAGCAGCGAGATACTAGAGCAGTTCTTC.